Shown below are 10 T cell receptor beta chains from a single sample sequenced in a study of blood T cell repertoires in COVID-19 (dated by TCRdb to 2020 to 2021). Libraries were made using the immunoSEQ multiplex PCR assay. Not all clones reach the TCRdb copy of this immuneACCESS table, which keeps in-frame sequences only. Checked studies attribute under half of the gap to unresolved V genes and leave the rest unexplained. The sample contains 350,000 or so clones, more than 75% of them found a single time. Approximately 1% of the sample is in the top ten clones. Sequencing was performed on PBMCs or T cells enriched from blood (not recorded which). These receptors originate from a woman in her 30s who had recovered from COVID-19.

The chain combines TRBV28 with TRBJ1-6, with a tentative D call TRBD1 (6 bases). V was shortened by 5 bases and J by 10 bases, with 15 bases between the two germline ends. The CDR3 runs to 14 residues. The germline CDR1 and CDR2 sequences are MDHEN and SYDVKM. The CDR3 here is CASSVGGDGSPLHF. The CDR3 nucleotides are TGTGCCAGCAGTGTAGGGGGGGACGGATCACCCCTCCACTTT.

The J gene is TRBJ2-7, the V gene TRBV10-3; 7 nucleotides align to TRBD1. The germline gives CDR1 ENHRY, CDR2 SYGVKD. This CDR3 is built from 15 residues. V trimming: 4 bases; J trimming: 2 bases; junction bases outside the gene matches: 8. The CDR3, as DNA: TGTGCCATCAGTGCAACTAACGGGACAGCCTACGAGCAGTACTTC. It encodes CAISATNGTAYEQYF.

The chain carries TRBV10-3 and TRBJ1-5; D remains unclear. CDR1 is ENHRY and CDR2 is SYGVKD in the germline V gene. The CDR3 totals 15 residues. V gave up 0 bases and J gave up 0 bases, with 6 bases separating them. The CDR3 reads CAISESRVSNQPQHF. CDR3 nucleotide sequence: TGTGCCATCAGTGAGTCGCGGGTTAGCAATCAGCCCCAGCATTTT.

The chain has TRBV7-2 and TRBJ2-3; no clear D. CDR1 SGHTA and CDR2 FQGNSA come from the germline V gene. This CDR3 is 13 amino acids long. The germline V and J ends were trimmed by 1 base and 6 bases, with 8 bases remaining between them. The CDR3 nucleotides read TGTGCCAGCAGCTTAGGAGCGCGTGATACGCAGTATTTT. This codes for CASSLGARDTQYF.

A note on this clone: This same CDR3 is encoded by further DNA sequences in the sample. The J gene is TRBJ1-3, the V gene TRBV30, with 7 bases lining up with TRBD1. The germline CDR1 and CDR2 sequences are GTSNPN and SVGIG (reference sequence). Germline trimming cut 2 bases from V and 4 bases from J; bases unmatched to any gene: 5. The CDR3 spans 14 residues. CDR3 coding DNA: TGTGCCTGGAGTCTCGGGACAGCCGGAAACACCATATATTTT. It translates to CAWSLGTAGNTIYF.

The chain couples TRBV28 to TRBJ1-2, with 7 bases lining up with TRBD1. The CDR3 sequence is 14 residues long. Per germline, CDR1 MDHEN and CDR2 SYDVKM. V shed 5 bases and J 10 bases; nucleotides not matched to a gene: 13. CDR3 loop: CASSRPGQTLLYTF. CDR3 DNA sequence: TGTGCCAGCAGTCGTCCGGGACAGACCCTGCTCTACACCTTC.

The chain employs TRBV2 and TRBJ2-1, with TRBD2 as a possible D gene (5 bases). The CDR3 totals 15 residues. The germline V gene encodes CDR1 SNHLY and CDR2 FYNNEI. The V end lost 5 bases, the J end lost 5 bases, and 16 bases lay between the germline ends. CDR3 in amino acids: CASSPEGLGHNEQFF. Written as DNA, the CDR3 is TGTGCCAGCAGTCCTGAGGGCCTGGGCCACAATGAGCAGTTCTTC.

The chain recombines TRBV3-1 (or the pseudogene TRBV3-2) with TRBJ1-1, with 9 positions matching TRBD1. The V and J ends lost 6 bases and 5 bases, in that order; junction bases with no gene match: 7. This CDR3 contains 14 residues. Germline V lookup: CDR1 LGHDT, CDR2 YNNKEL (reference sequence). CDR3 DNA: TGTGCCAGCAGTCAGGCCGGACAGGGGACTGAAGCTTTCTTT. This sequence encodes CASSQAGQGTEAFF.

The chain has TRBV6-4 and TRBJ1-2; TRBD1 matches 7 bases. V lost 8 bases, J lost 7 bases, and 7 bases stayed unmatched. Germline CDR1 MRHNA, CDR2 SNTAGT. The CDR3 contains 12 residues. CDR3 DNA sequence: TGTGCCAGCCGACAGGGTGCTAGTGGCTACACCTTC. Protein: CASRQGASGYTF.

The rearrangement links TRBV19 to TRBJ1-2; no clear D. Germline V gene lookup returns CDR1 LNHDA and CDR2 SQIVND (reference sequence). The CDR3 has 16 residues. The V and J ends lost 2 bases and 4 bases respectively, with 17 bases between them. The CDR3 bases are TGTGCCAGTAGTATAAAAGGCAGCGGCAGAACCTATGGCTACACCTTC. This encodes CASSIKGSGRTYGYTF.